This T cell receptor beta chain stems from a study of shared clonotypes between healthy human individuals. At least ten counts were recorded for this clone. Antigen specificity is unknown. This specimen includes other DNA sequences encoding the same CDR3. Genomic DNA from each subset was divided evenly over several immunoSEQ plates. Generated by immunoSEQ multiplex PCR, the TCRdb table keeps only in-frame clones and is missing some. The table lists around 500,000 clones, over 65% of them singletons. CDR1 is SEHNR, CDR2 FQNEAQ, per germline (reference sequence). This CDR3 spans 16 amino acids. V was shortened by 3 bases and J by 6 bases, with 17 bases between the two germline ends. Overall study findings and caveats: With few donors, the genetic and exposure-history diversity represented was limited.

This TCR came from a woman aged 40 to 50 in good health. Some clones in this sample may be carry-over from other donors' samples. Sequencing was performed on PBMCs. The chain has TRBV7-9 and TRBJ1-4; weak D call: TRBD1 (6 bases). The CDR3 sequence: CASSLPPWAGDEKLFF. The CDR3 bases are TGTGCCAGCAGCTTGCCCCCTTGGGCAGGGGATGAAAAACTGTTTTTT.